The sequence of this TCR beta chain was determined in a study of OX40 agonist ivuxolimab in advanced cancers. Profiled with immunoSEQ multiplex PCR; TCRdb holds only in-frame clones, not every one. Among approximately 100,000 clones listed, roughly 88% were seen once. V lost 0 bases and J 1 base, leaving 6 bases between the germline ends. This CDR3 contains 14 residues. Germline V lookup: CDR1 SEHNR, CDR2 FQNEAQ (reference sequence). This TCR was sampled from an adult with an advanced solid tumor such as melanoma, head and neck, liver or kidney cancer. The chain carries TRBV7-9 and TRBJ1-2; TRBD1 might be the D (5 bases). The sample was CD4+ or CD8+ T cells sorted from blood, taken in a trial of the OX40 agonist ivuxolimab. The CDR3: CASSLAGGNYGYTF. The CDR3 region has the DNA TGTGCCAGCAGCTTAGCCGGGGGTAACTATGGCTACACCTTC.